These 28 T cell receptor beta chains originate from one sample sequenced in a study of T cells in Graves' hyperthyroidism and ophthalmopathy. The CDR3 regions of TCR beta were amplified from RNA transcripts. An initial round of RT-PCR targeting the TCR CDR3 relied on the HTBI primer set. TCRdb ran MiXCR on the multiplex PCR reads and lists one entry per CDR3 protein. Seen here are about 600,000 distinct CDR3 sequences, approximately 15% observed once, and the top ten hold around 7%. The specimen was blood. The receptors here all came from a woman aged 18-29 years with Graves' ophthalmopathy.

Notes on this clonotype: The conserved phenylalanine or tryptophan normally closing the CDR3 is absent here, so this likely arose from a read error. This rearrangement joins TRBV3-1 to TRBJ2-1; D may be TRBD2 (6 bases). V dropped 5 bases and J dropped 5 bases, with 10 bases sitting between them. The CDR3 length is 13 residues. CDR1 and CDR2 from the germline V gene are LGHDT and YNNKEL (reference sequence). Here the CDR3 reads CASSGLADNEQFL. The CDR3 DNA reads as TGTGCCAGCAGCGGGTTAGCGGACAATGAGCAGTTCCTC.

The chain uses TRBV29-1 and TRBJ2-1; TRBD1 might be the D (6 bases). The V gene's germline CDR1 is SQVTM and CDR2 ANQGSEA. The CDR3 is made up of 11 amino acids. V was clipped by 3 bases and J by 8 bases, with 8 bases between them. The CDR3 DNA sequence: TGCAGCGTTGATAGGGGGTATGAGCAGTTCTTC. Its protein is CSVDRGYEQFF.

This clonotype was found many times. The chain links TRBV6-1 to TRBJ1-2; D remains ambiguous. The CDR3 is 15 amino acids. The germline V and J ends were trimmed by 2 bases and 2 bases, with 12 bases remaining between them. CDR1 and CDR2 from the germline V gene are MNHNS and SASEGT. CDR3 coding DNA: TGTGCCAGCAGTGAACTAACACAGCTCAACTATGGCTACACCTTC. The encoded protein is CASSELTQLNYGYTF.

A remark on this clonotype: An end of the junction does not agree with germline; a read error may underlie this. The chain uses TRBV6-1 and TRBJ2-1; D unresolved. CDR3 length equals 12 residues. Germline CDR1 and CDR2: MNHNS and SASEGT. In DNA, the CDR3 is TGTGCCAGCAGCGACTCCGACAATGAGCAGTTCTTC. This translates into CASSDSDNEQFF.

CDR3 coding DNA: TGTGCCAGCAGCCGGGATCGGAATTCACCCCTCCACTTT. Translated, it gives CASSRDRNSPLHF. The chain recombines TRBV6-2 or TRBV6-3 with TRBJ1-6, with no clear D. The ends were cut back, 6 bases at V and 7 bases at J, with 10 bases in the middle. Per the germline V gene, CDR1 is MNHEY and CDR2 is SVGEGT. The CDR3 length is 13 residues.

J is TRBJ2-2 and V is TRBV28; 9 bases align to TRBD2. V gave up 6 bases and J gave up 4 bases; unmatched junction bases: 18. The V gene's germline CDR1 is MDHEN and CDR2 SYDVKM. The CDR3 has 19 amino acids. In DNA form, the CDR3 reads TGTGCCAGCAGGGGGACTAGCCCGACACTAGCGGCGGGCACCGGGGAGCTGTTTTTT. It codes for CASRGTSPTLAAGTGELFF.

V usage is TRBV6-5 and J usage is TRBJ1-5; D might be TRBD1 (6 bases). CDR3 length equals 21 residues. The ends were cut back, 0 bases at V and 15 bases at J, with 39 bases in the middle. CDR1 is MNHEY, CDR2 SVGAGI, per germline. DNA for the CDR3: TGTGCCAGCAGTTACTCGAATTTCTTCCCGACCTTCGGGACAAGCGGGATCCCTGGGCATTTT. Translation: CASSYSNFFPTFGTSGIPGHF.

This clonotype was detected a few times. The chain employs TRBV29-1 and TRBJ2-7, with no clear D. The V end was cut by 4 bases, the J end by 0 bases, with 10 bases between. The CDR3 length is 13 residues. The germline gives CDR1 SQVTM, CDR2 ANQGSEA. CDR3 nucleotides: TGCAGCGTTGTGGACGGCAGCTCCTACGAGCAGTACTTC. Translating gives CSVVDGSSYEQYF.

In this sample, this clonotype turned up many times. The chain combines TRBV7-9 with TRBJ2-1, with TRBD2 matching over 10 bases. CDR1 SEHNR and CDR2 FQNEAQ come from the germline V gene (reference sequence). This CDR3 is 18 amino acids long. V dropped 6 bases and J dropped 4; count of bases not matched to a gene: 15. The CDR3 nucleotides are TGTGCCAGCAGTCAAACCACCCAACTAGCGGGAAGTTACAATGAGCAGTTCTTC. Residues: CASSQTTQLAGSYNEQFF.

The chain is built from TRBV11-2 and TRBJ1-2, with D maybe TRBD1 (6 bases). Trimming left V 4 bases short and J 8 bases short, with 20 bases between. Germline CDR1 SGHAT, CDR2 FQNNGV. The CDR3 is made up of 15 amino acids. The CDR3 loop is CASSSRDTSIVGYTF. The CDR3 DNA follows: TGTGCCAGCAGCTCCCGGGACACCTCTATTGTCGGCTACACCTTC. Drawing the rest from reference TRBV11-2 and TRBJ1-2, the complete variable domain is EAGVAQSPRYKIIEKRQSVAFWCNPISGHATLYWYQQILGQGPKLLIQFQNNGVVDDSQLPKDRFSAERLKGVDSTLKIQPAKLEDSAVYLCASSSRDTSIVGYTFGSGTRLTVV.

This clonotype has more than one count but fewer than ten. The rearrangement links TRBV7-3 to TRBJ2-1, with D uncertain. Per the germline V gene, CDR1 is SGHTA and CDR2 is FQGTGA. CDR3 length: 13 residues. V was cut by 1 base and J by 6 bases, with 7 bases left in between. DNA for the CDR3: TGTGCCAGCAGCTTAATAGTCGGCAATGAGCAGTTCTTC. It translates to CASSLIVGNEQFF.

A note on this clonotype: A much bigger clone sits one base away, suggesting this may be a read error. The chain uses TRBV19 and TRBJ2-7, with D perhaps matching TRBD1 or TRBD2 (6 bases each). This CDR3 contains 14 residues. V was pared by 5 bases and J by 3 bases, with 14 bases between. In germline, CDR1 is LNHDA, CDR2 SQIVND (reference sequence). The CDR3 DNA reads TGTGCCAGTAGTTTCGGGGGCCCCCTCTACGAGCAGTACTTC. Its protein product is CASSFGGPLYEQYF.

The rearrangement links TRBV18 to TRBJ1-2; 7 bases line up with TRBD1. The germline gives CDR1 KGHSH, CDR2 LQKENI. This CDR3 contains 16 residues. Germline trimming cut 0 bases from V and 6 bases from J; bases unmatched to any gene: 10. The CDR3 is CASSPPLGQQTNGYTF. The CDR3 nucleotides read TGTGCCAGCTCACCACCCTTGGGACAGCAGACAAATGGCTACACCTTC.

This clonotype showed up many times. The chain employs TRBV28 and TRBJ2-2; possibly TRBD1 for D (5 bases). This CDR3 spans 15 amino acids. Germline lookup yields CDR1 MDHEN and CDR2 SYDVKM. V was trimmed by 5 bases and J by 3 bases, leaving 13 bases between them. The CDR3: CASSLDSFHTGELFF. The CDR3 bases are TGTGCCAGCAGTCTTGACAGCTTTCACACCGGGGAGCTGTTTTTT.

At least ten counts were recorded for this clonotype. The chain recombines TRBV3-1 with TRBJ2-1, with no clear D. This CDR3 has 14 amino acids. Germline V lookup: CDR1 LGHDT, CDR2 YNNKEL (reference sequence). V was pared by 0 bases and J by 1 base, with 4 bases between. CDR3 bases: TGTGCCAGCAGCCAAGAAGGATCCTACAATGAGCAGTTCTTC. It translates to CASSQEGSYNEQFF.

This clonotype turned up a few times. The CDR3 DNA reads as TGCAGCGTTGGGACAGGGTGGACTGAAGCTTTCTTT. Its translation: CSVGTGWTEAFF. The rearrangement joins TRBV29-1 to TRBJ1-1, with 8 bases matching TRBD1. This CDR3 has 12 residues. Losses at the gene ends were 4 bases for V and 5 bases for J; bases not matched to a gene: 3. The V gene's germline CDR1 is SQVTM and CDR2 ANQGSEA.

With regard to this clonotype: A much bigger clone sits one base away, suggesting this may be a read error. The chain combines TRBV11-2 with TRBJ2-5, with 12 bases lining up with TRBD2. Losses at the gene ends were 4 bases for V and 4 bases for J; bases not matched to a gene: 4. Looked up from germline, CDR1 is SGHAT and CDR2 is FQNNGV. This CDR3 is 15 amino acids long. CDR3 protein: CASSWVTSGRETQYF. In DNA form, the CDR3 reads TGTGCCAGCAGCTGGGTGACTAGCGGGAGAGAGACCCAGTACTTC.

About this clonotype itself: A read error may explain this, as a much larger clone is one base away. This chain connects TRBV19 to TRBJ2-7; TRBD2 is a possible D gene (6 bases). CDR1 and CDR2 (germline): LNHDA, SQIVND (reference sequence). This CDR3 is built from 14 residues. The CDR3 DNA sequence: TGTGCCAGTAGTATATGGGGGGAGCGGTACGAGCAGCACTTC. Its protein product is CASSIWGERYEQHF. The variable domain in full, with the rest retrieved from reference TRBV19 and TRBJ2-7, is DGGITQSPKYLFRKEGQNVTLSCEQNLNHDAMYWYRQDPGQGLRLIYYSQIVNDFQKGDIAEGYSVSREKKESFPLTVTSAQKNPTAFYLCASSIWGERYEQHFGPGTRLTVT.

The chain recombines TRBV2 with TRBJ2-1; 14 bases are a match to TRBD2. This CDR3 has 15 residues. The junction had 7 bases not matched to a gene; V was cut back by 7 bases and J by 8 bases. Germline V gene data show CDR1 as SNHLY and CDR2 as FYNNEI. The CDR3 coding sequence is TGTGCCAGCACCCCGGGACTAGCGGGAGAGGATGAGCAGTTCTTC. Its translation is CASTPGLAGEDEQFF. Variable domain in full (rest from reference TRBV2 and TRBJ2-1): EPEVTQTPSHQVTQMGQEVILRCVPISNHLYFYWYRQILGQKVEFLVSFYNNEISEKSEIFDDQFSVERPDGSNFTLKIRSTKLEDSAMYFCASTPGLAGEDEQFFGPGTRLTVL.

The rearrangement uses TRBV24-1 and TRBJ2-3, with 7 positions matching TRBD2. Germline V gene lookup returns CDR1 KGHDR and CDR2 SFDVKD. The CDR3 is 13 amino acids. J lost 4 bases, V lost 9 bases, and 6 bases had no gene match. CDR3 protein: CATGGSRADTQYF. The CDR3 nucleotides read TGTGCCACCGGCGGGAGCAGGGCAGATACGCAGTATTTT.

The table lists this clonotype with many counts. Germline and junction disagree at one end, which may indicate a read error. The chain links TRBV11-3 to TRBJ2-5, with TRBD2 matching over 10 bases. The CDR3 spans 15 residues. The germline V gene has CDR1 SGHNT and CDR2 YENEEA. CDR3 in amino acids: CASSLGTSERETQYF. In DNA, the CDR3 is TGTGCCAGCAGTTTAGGGACTAGCGAGAGGGAGACCCAGTACTTC.

Points on this clonotype: A much larger clone lies a single base off, so this may be a read error. V and J are TRBV12-5 and TRBJ2-3; 9 bases are a match to TRBD2. V was clipped by 4 bases and J by 4 bases; unmatched bases: 15. Germline values: CDR1 LGHNT, CDR2 FRNRAP. CDR3 length: 18 residues. This chain's CDR3 is CASGSPDGLARVSDTQYF. The DNA for the CDR3 is TGTGCTAGTGGTTCCCCCGATGGACTAGCGCGAGTGTCAGATACGCAGTATTTT.

The genes are TRBV6-1 and TRBJ1-3; a weak D match, TRBD1 (6 bases). The V gene's germline CDR1 is MNHNS and CDR2 SASEGT. This CDR3 region has 13 residues. Trimming took off 4 bases at V and 4 bases at J, with 8 bases between the two ends. Here the CDR3 DNA reads TGTGCCAGCAGTGCTGGACAGGGAAACACCATATATTTT. Amino acids: CASSAGQGNTIYF.

This clonotype has at least ten counts. The rearrangement links TRBV28 to TRBJ2-1; D gene uncertain. The CDR3 totals 17 residues. Trimming took off 3 bases at V and 3 bases at J, with 18 bases between the two ends. Germline V gives CDR1 MDHEN, CDR2 SYDVKM. The CDR3 protein is CASSFPLGSGRYNEQFF. CDR3 nucleotides: TGTGCCAGCAGTTTCCCTTTAGGCAGTGGGCGCTACAATGAGCAGTTCTTC.

This clonotype was seen more than once but under ten times. This rearrangement joins TRBV9 to TRBJ2-1; 14 bases map to TRBD2. The CDR3 loop spans 15 amino acids. CDR1 is SGDLS and CDR2 is YYNGEE in the germline V gene. The V gene end was trimmed by 4 bases and the J gene end by 8 bases; junction bases not matched to a gene: 5. The CDR3 bases are TGTGCCAGCAGCCCCGGGACTAGCGGGAGCCATGAGCAGTTCTTC. Its protein product is CASSPGTSGSHEQFF.

This clonotype has at least ten counts. The chain joins TRBV7-2 to TRBJ2-3, with D perhaps matching TRBD2 (6 bases). The germline V and J ends were trimmed by 5 bases and 0 bases, with 12 bases remaining between them. Germline assignment: CDR1 SGHTA and CDR2 FQGNSA. The CDR3 is made up of 15 amino acids. CDR3 region: CASSPRRGSTDTQYF. CDR3 sequence (DNA): TGTGCCAGCAGCCCCAGGCGGGGAAGCACAGATACGCAGTATTTT.

As to this clonotype: A single base separates this from a much larger clone, so it may be a read error. This chain connects TRBV24-1 to TRBJ2-7; D is unresolved. The DNA end favors TRBJ2-1, so the J call may be wrong. Germline CDR1 and CDR2: KGHDR and SFDVKD. The CDR3 covers 13 residues. Here the CDR3 reads CATSDPSGYEQFF. In DNA, the CDR3 is TGTGCCACCAGTGACCCATCTGGCTACGAGCAGTTCTTC.

The sample holds a few counts of this clonotype. The chain couples TRBV7-2 to TRBJ1-1; tentatively, D is TRBD1 (6 bases). Trimming removed 1 base from V and 4 bases from J, with 13 bases in between. The length of the CDR3 is 15 residues. In germline, CDR1 is SGHTA, CDR2 FQGNSA. CDR3 DNA: TGTGCCAGCAGCTTAGAGGGGGGATTGGGCACTGAAGCTTTCTTT. Translated, it gives CASSLEGGLGTEAFF.